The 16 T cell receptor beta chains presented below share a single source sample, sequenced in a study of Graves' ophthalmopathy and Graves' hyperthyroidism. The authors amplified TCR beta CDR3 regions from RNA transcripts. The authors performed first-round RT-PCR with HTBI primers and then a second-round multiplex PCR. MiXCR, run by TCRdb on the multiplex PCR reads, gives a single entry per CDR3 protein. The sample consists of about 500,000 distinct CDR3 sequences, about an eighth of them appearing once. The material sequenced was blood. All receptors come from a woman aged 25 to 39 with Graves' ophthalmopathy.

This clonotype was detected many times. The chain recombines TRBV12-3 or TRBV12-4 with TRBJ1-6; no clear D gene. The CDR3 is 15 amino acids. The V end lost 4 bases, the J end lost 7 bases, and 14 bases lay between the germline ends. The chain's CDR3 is CASSSSRTGNSPLHF. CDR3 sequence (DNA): TGTGCCAGCAGTTCCTCTAGGACGGGAAATTCACCCCTCCACTTT.

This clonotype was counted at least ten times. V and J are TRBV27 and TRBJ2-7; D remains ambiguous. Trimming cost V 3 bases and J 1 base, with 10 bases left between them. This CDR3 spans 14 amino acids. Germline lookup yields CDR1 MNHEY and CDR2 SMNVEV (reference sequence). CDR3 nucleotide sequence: TGTGCCAGCAGTTTTACTGCTAGATCCTACGAGCAGTACTTC. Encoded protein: CASSFTARSYEQYF.

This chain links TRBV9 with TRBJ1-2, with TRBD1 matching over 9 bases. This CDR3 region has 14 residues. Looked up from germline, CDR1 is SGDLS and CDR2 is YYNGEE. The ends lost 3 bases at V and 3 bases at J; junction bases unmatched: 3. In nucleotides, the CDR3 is TGTGCCAGCAGCGCGGGACAGGGCTACTATGGCTACACCTTC. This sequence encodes CASSAGQGYYGYTF.

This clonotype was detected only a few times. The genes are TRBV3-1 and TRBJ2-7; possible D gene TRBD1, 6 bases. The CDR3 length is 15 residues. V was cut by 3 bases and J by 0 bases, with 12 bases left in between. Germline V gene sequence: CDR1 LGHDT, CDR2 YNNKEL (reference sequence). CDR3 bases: TGTGCCAGCAGCCATTTCAGGGGACACTCCTACGAGCAGTACTTC. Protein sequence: CASSHFRGHSYEQYF.

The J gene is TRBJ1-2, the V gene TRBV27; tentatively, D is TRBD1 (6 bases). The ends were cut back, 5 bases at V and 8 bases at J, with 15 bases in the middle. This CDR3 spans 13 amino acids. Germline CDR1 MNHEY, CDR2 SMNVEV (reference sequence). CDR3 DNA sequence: TGTGCCAGCAGTACACACAGGGCGGGAGGCTACACCTTC. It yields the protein CASSTHRAGGYTF.

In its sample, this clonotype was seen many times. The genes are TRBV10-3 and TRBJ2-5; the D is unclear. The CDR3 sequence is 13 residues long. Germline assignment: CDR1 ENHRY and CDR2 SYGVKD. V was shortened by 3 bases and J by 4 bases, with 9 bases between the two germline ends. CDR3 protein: CAISDGLLETQYF. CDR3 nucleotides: TGTGCCATCAGTGATGGGCTCCTAGAGACCCAGTACTTC.

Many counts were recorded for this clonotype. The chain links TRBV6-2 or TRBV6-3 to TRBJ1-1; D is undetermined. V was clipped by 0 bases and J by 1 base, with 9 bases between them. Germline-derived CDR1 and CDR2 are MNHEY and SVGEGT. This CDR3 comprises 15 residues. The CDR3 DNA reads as TGTGCCAGCAGTTACTCGCGGGAGCCGAACACTGAAGCTTTCTTT. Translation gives CASSYSREPNTEAFF.

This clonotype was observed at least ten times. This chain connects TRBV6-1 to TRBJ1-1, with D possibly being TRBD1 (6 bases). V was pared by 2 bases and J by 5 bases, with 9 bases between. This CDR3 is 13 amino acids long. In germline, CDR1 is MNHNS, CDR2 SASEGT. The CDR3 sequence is CASSEQGQTEAFF. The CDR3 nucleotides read TGTGCCAGCAGTGAACAGGGGCAAACTGAAGCTTTCTTT.

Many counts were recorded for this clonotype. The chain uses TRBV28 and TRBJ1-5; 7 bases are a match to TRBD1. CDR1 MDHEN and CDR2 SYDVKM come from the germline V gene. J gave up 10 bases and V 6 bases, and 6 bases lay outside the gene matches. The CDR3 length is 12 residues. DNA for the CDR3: TGTGCCAGCAGCCCTACAGGGGACCCCCAGCATTTT. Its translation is CASSPTGDPQHF.

In DNA form, the CDR3 reads TGTGCCAGCAGCCCCGGGGTGGGTACCGGGGAGCTGTTTTTT. Protein product: CASSPGVGTGELFF. The chain links TRBV9 to TRBJ2-2, with D possibly TRBD2 on 5 matching bases. The V end was cut by 4 bases, the J end by 5 bases, with 12 bases between. Germline lookup yields CDR1 SGDLS and CDR2 YYNGEE. This CDR3 has 14 amino acids.

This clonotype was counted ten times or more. CDR3 sequence reads: CASSRTGGNWEQYF. In DNA, the CDR3 is TGTGCCAGCAGCAGGACAGGGGGGAATTGGGAGCAGTACTTC. This chain joins TRBV7-2 and TRBJ2-7; the match to TRBD1 covers 10 bases. Unmatched junction bases numbered 8, after V lost 5 bases and J lost 7 bases. This CDR3 comprises 14 residues. Germline CDR1 SGHTA, CDR2 FQGNSA.

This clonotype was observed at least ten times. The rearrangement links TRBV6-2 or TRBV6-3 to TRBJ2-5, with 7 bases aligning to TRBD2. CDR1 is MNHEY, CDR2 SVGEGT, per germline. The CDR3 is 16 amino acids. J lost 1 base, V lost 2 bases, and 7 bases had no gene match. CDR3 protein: CASSYRYGRIQETQYF. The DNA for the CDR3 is TGTGCCAGCAGTTACCGGTACGGGAGGATCCAAGAGACCCAGTACTTC.

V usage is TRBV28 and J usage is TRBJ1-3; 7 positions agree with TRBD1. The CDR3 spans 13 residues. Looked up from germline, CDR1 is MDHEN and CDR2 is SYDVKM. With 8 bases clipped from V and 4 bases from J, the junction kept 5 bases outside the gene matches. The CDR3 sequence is CASAPGGGNTIYF. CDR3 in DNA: TGTGCCAGCGCACCAGGGGGAGGAAACACCATATATTTT.

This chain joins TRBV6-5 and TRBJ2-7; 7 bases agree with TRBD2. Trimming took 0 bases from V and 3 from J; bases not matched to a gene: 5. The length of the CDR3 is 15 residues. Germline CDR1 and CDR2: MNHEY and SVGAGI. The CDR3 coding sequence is TGTGCCAGCAGTTACTCCGGGACTAAGGGCTACGAGCAGTACTTC. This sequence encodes CASSYSGTKGYEQYF.

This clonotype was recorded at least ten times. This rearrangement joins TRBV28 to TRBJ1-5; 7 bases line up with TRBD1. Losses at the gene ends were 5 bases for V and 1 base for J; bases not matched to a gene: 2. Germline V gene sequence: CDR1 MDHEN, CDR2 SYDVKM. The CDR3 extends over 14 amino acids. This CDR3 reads CASSPQGSNQPQHF. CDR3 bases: TGTGCCAGCAGTCCACAGGGGAGCAATCAGCCCCAGCATTTT.

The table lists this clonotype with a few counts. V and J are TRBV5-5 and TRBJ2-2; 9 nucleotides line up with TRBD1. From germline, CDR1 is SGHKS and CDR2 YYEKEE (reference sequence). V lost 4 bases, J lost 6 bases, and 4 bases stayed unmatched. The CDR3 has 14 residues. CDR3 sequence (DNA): TGTGCCAGCAGCGCCGGACAGGGGTCCGGGGAGCTGTTTTTT. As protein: CASSAGQGSGELFF.